These 11 T cell receptor beta chains were sequenced from one sample in a study of cytomegalovirus exposure and HLA in healthy donors. The PCR ran on 60 Vbeta and 13 Jbeta primers. The table came from immunoSEQ multiplex PCR; TCRdb's copy has only in-frame clones and leaves some out. Seen in this sample are about 70,000 clones; the ten most common clones hold 2.4%. The specimen was PBMCs. The receptors shown here come from a female donor in good health and CMV-seropositive.

V gene TRBV5-6 combines with J gene TRBJ1-1, with TRBD1 matching 11 bases. V lost 2 bases to trimming and J lost 4 bases; unmatched junction nucleotides: 1. Germline CDR1 is SGHDT and CDR2 is YYEEEE. This CDR3 comprises 14 residues. Here the CDR3 DNA reads TGTGCCAGCAGCTTCGGGACAGGGGGCACTGAAGCTTTCTTT. This gives the protein CASSFGTGGTEAFF.

The genes are TRBV7-2 and TRBJ2-1, with 10 bases aligning to TRBD2. Germline CDR1 SGHTA, CDR2 FQGNSA. V shed 0 bases and J 2 bases; nucleotides not matched to a gene: 13. The CDR3 loop spans 20 amino acids. The CDR3 protein is CASSLAASGSSNPTYNEQFF. Here the CDR3 DNA reads TGTGCCAGCAGCTTAGCTGCTAGCGGGAGCTCGAACCCCACCTACAATGAGCAGTTCTTC. Together with reference TRBV7-2 and TRBJ2-1, the CDR3 gives the full variable domain: GAGVSQSPSNKVTEKGKDVELRCDPISGHTALYWYRQSLGQGLEFLIYFQGNSAPDKSGLPSDRFSAERTGGSVSTLTIQRTQQEDSAVYLCASSLAASGSSNPTYNEQFFGPGTRLTVL.

The chain has TRBV29-1 and TRBJ1-2; TRBD1 matches 9 bases. J gave up 1 base and V 4 bases, and 1 base lay outside the gene matches. The germline V gene encodes CDR1 SQVTM and CDR2 ANQGSEA. The CDR3 is 13 residues long. The CDR3 DNA reads TGCAGCGTTGGGGACAGGGTTAACTATGGCTACACCTTC. This sequence encodes CSVGDRVNYGYTF.

This chain connects TRBV28 to TRBJ1-6; 10 bases map to TRBD1. CDR3 length equals 14 residues. V lost 4 bases to trimming and J lost 10 bases; unmatched junction nucleotides: 4. Germline V gene lookup returns CDR1 MDHEN and CDR2 SYDVKM. The CDR3: CASSSGTGDSPLHF. In nucleotides, the CDR3 is TGTGCCAGCAGTTCCGGGACAGGGGACTCACCCCTCCACTTT.

The chain recombines TRBV7-2 with TRBJ2-3, with D maybe TRBD2 (7 bases). The CDR3 is 15 amino acids. V was pared by 5 bases and J by 4 bases, with 16 bases between. The germline gives CDR1 SGHTA, CDR2 FQGNSA. The CDR3 DNA is TGTGCCAGCAGCCCCCAAGGGGGGGTGTCAGATACGCAGTATTTT. Amino acid sequence: CASSPQGGVSDTQYF. The full variable domain, its missing parts supplied by reference TRBV7-2 and TRBJ2-3, is GAGVSQSPSNKVTEKGKDVELRCDPISGHTALYWYRQSLGQGLEFLIYFQGNSAPDKSGLPSDRFSAERTGGSVSTLTIQRTQQEDSAVYLCASSPQGGVSDTQYFGPGTRLTVL.

This rearrangement joins TRBV9 to TRBJ2-2, with D hard to call. Germline assignment: CDR1 SGDLS and CDR2 YYNGEE. The CDR3 contains 16 residues. The germline V and J ends were trimmed by 3 bases and 3 bases, with 15 bases remaining between them. The CDR3 is CASSAELAVYTGELFF. CDR3 nucleotides: TGTGCCAGCAGCGCGGAGTTGGCGGTGTACACCGGGGAGCTGTTTTTT.

The CDR3 reads CASSLGQGAYYGYTF. As DNA, the CDR3 is TGCGCCAGCAGCTTGGGACAGGGGGCTTACTATGGCTACACCTTC. This rearrangement joins TRBV5-1 to TRBJ1-2, with 10 bases fitting TRBD1. Trimming at V came to 0 bases and at J to 3 bases, leaving 2 bases not matched to a gene. CDR1 and CDR2 from the germline V gene are SGHRS and YFSETQ. The CDR3 is made up of 15 amino acids.

This chain connects TRBV29-1 to TRBJ1-2; D may be TRBD1 (5 bases). The germline CDR1 and CDR2 sequences are SQVTM and ANQGSEA. The CDR3 has 13 amino acids. V shed 4 bases and J shed 2 bases, with 11 bases lying between them. This CDR3 is CSVGRGLNYGYTF. Here the CDR3 DNA reads TGCAGCGTTGGGAGGGGATTAAACTATGGCTACACCTTC. Supplemented by reference TRBV29-1 and TRBJ1-2, the full variable domain reads SAVISQKPSRDICQRGTSLTIQCQVDSQVTMMFWYRQQPGQSLTLIATANQGSEATYESGFVIDKFPISRPNLTFSTLTVSNMSPEDSSIYLCSVGRGLNYGYTFGSGTRLTVV.

The DNA of the CDR3 is TGTGCCAGCTCACCACCGGGCCAGATCTACGAGCAGTACTTC. Protein product: CASSPPGQIYEQYF. The V gene is TRBV18, the J gene TRBJ2-7; D remains unclear. Per germline, CDR1 KGHSH and CDR2 LQKENI. This CDR3 has 14 amino acids. V lost 0 bases and J lost 3, with 9 bases in between. The full variable domain, completed using reference TRBV18 and TRBJ2-7, is NAGVMQNPRHLVRRRGQEARLRCSPMKGHSHVYWYRQLPEEGLKFMVYLQKENIIDESGMPKERFSAEFPKEGPSILRIQQVVRGDSAAYFCASSPPGQIYEQYFGPGTRLTVT.

The chain links TRBV4-3 to TRBJ1-2; 9 bases fit TRBD1. V gave up 3 bases and J gave up 2 bases; unmatched junction bases: 1. The CDR3 covers 14 residues. Germline lookup yields CDR1 LGHNA and CDR2 YSLEER. The CDR3 DNA follows: TGCGCCAGCAGCCAGACAGGGGGAAACTATGGCTACACCTTC. Its protein is CASSQTGGNYGYTF.

V usage is TRBV4-1 and J usage is TRBJ1-1; TRBD1 matches at 8 bases. This CDR3 spans 13 amino acids. The ends lost 4 bases at V and 4 bases at J; junction bases unmatched: 2. Germline loops: CDR1 MGHRA, CDR2 YSYEKL. CDR3 coding DNA: TGCGCCAGCAGCCTAACAGGGGGCACTGAAGCTTTCTTT. It specifies CASSLTGGTEAFF.